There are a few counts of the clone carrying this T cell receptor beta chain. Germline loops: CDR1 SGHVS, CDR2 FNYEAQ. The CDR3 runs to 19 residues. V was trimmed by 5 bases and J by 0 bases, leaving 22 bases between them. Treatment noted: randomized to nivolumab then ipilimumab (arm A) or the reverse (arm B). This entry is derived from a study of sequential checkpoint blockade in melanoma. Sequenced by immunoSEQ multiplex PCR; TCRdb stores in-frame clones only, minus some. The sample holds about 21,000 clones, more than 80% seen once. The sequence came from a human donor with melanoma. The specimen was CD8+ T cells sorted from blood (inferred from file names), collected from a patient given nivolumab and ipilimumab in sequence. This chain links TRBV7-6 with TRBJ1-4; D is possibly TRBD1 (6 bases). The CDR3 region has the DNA TGTGCCAGCAGCCGGGAGGACAGCCCCATAGATACAACTAATGAAAAACTGTTTTTT. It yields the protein CASSREDSPIDTTNEKLFF.